Listed here are 22 T cell receptor beta chains from one sample, sequenced in a study of identical twins. TCRdb analysed the 5' RACE reads with MiXCR anew, one entry per CDR3 protein. The repertoire holds roughly 1,500,000 distinct CDR3 sequences, with less than 40% as singletons. The sequencing sample was made of cord blood. The receptor source for this set is a newborn girl in good health.

This chain connects TRBV20-1 to TRBJ2-1; 8 bases align to TRBD2. The J call may be faulty, since TRBJ2-7 better matches the DNA end. This CDR3 spans 14 amino acids. Germline CDR1 reads DFQATT; CDR2 reads SNEGSKA (reference sequence). The CDR3 bases are TGCAGTGGAGTAGCGGGGCAGACCTACAATGAGCAGTACTTC. The encoded protein is CSGVAGQTYNEQYF.

This clonotype is a singleton in its sample. Sequence at one end of the junction differs from germline and may be a read error. V gene TRBV5-1 combines with J gene TRBJ2-1; D is tentatively TRBD1 or TRBD2 (5 bases each). CDR1 and CDR2 from the germline V gene are SGHRS and YFSETQ. This CDR3 is 12 amino acids long. In DNA, the CDR3 is TGCGCCAGCAGCCCGAGGGGCAATGAGCAGGTCTTC. Its protein is CASSPRGNEQVF.

CDR3 sequence: CASSLTRLAGSDTQYF. The CDR3 DNA reads TGTGCCAGCAGCCTGACACGACTAGCGGGGTCAGATACGCAGTATTTT. V is TRBV11-2 and J is TRBJ2-3; 11 bases align to TRBD2. This CDR3 has 16 residues. Germline V gives CDR1 SGHAT, CDR2 FQNNGV. V lost 5 bases and J lost 4; bases outside the gene matches: 8.

This clonotype was recorded many times. The J gene is TRBJ2-5, the V gene TRBV12-3 or TRBV12-4, with D unresolved. CDR3 length: 15 residues. The V and J ends lost 3 bases and 4 bases respectively, with 15 bases between them. The CDR3 region has the DNA TGTGCCAGCAGTTTTCTTTCTAGTCTCCGAGAGACCCAGTACTTC. It codes for CASSFLSSLRETQYF.

The chain has TRBV29-1 and TRBJ1-1, with a possible D match to TRBD1 (5 bases). V was trimmed by 4 bases and J by 11 bases, leaving 11 bases between them. The CDR3 is 10 residues long. Germline-derived CDR1 and CDR2 are SQVTM and ANQGSEA. The CDR3 nucleotides read TGCAGCGTTGGGGGGGTCGGGGCTTTCTTT. It is translated as CSVGGVGAFF.

V usage is TRBV4-2 and J usage is TRBJ2-3; 7 nucleotides align to TRBD2. Germline CDR1 and CDR2: LGHNA and YNFKEQ. V shed 2 bases and J 2 bases; nucleotides not matched to a gene: 16. The CDR3 extends over 19 amino acids. The CDR3, as DNA: TGTGCCAGCAGCCAAACTCTGGGAGGGACCGGGACTATCACAGATACGCAGTATTTT. Translated: CASSQTLGGTGTITDTQYF.

Remarks on this clonotype: An end of the junction does not agree with germline; a read error may underlie this. V and J are TRBV7-2 and TRBJ2-1, with TRBD2 identical over 10 bases. Germline V gene sequence: CDR1 SGHTA, CDR2 FQGNSA. This CDR3 is built from 15 residues. The CDR3 loop is CAGSLVATSGNEQFF. The CDR3, as DNA: TGTGCCGGCAGCTTAGTCGCGACTAGCGGGAATGAGCAGTTCTTC.

This chain joins TRBV16 and TRBJ1-6; the D is unclear. V was trimmed by 4 bases and J by 8 bases, leaving 6 bases between them. This CDR3 is 12 amino acids long. The germline gives CDR1 KGHSY, CDR2 FQNENV. CDR3 loop: CASSLQYSPLHF. The CDR3, as DNA: TGTGCCAGCAGCCTTCAATATTCACCCCTCCACTTT.

The chain uses TRBV7-6 and TRBJ1-6; a possible D gene is TRBD1 (6 bases). There are 15 residues in the CDR3. Trimming stripped 2 bases from V and 7 bases from J, with 12 bases between. In germline, CDR1 is SGHVS, CDR2 FNYEAQ. The CDR3 region is CASSLRFGQNSPLHF. The CDR3 bases are TGTGCCAGCAGCTTAAGGTTCGGACAGAATTCACCCCTCCACTTT.

As regards this clonotype: This may be a read error, as it is one base from a much larger clone. The chain joins TRBV29-1 to TRBJ1-2; D may be TRBD1 (6 bases). Germline CDR1 and CDR2: SQVTM and ANQGSEA. This CDR3 spans 13 amino acids. V was trimmed by 4 bases and J by 0 bases, leaving 9 bases between them. CDR3 sequence (DNA): TGCAGCGTTGTACGGGACACTAACTATGGCTACACCTTC. Translated: CSVVRDTNYGYTF.

On this clonotype: A far larger clone differs by one base, so this is likely a read error. The gene calls are TRBV29-1 and TRBJ2-7; no clear D gene. Looked up from germline, CDR1 is SQVTM and CDR2 is ANQGSEA. The CDR3 totals 12 residues. This CDR3 reads CSVEDGGYEQCF. The DNA of the CDR3 is TGCAGCGTTGAAGATGGCGGATACGAGCAGTGCTTC.

The V and J genes are TRBV28 and TRBJ2-7; possible D gene TRBD2, 6 bases. The CDR3 contains 11 residues. V lost 9 bases, J lost 6 bases, and 12 bases lay in between. The V gene's germline CDR1 is MDHEN and CDR2 SYDVKM. In DNA, the CDR3 is TGTGCCAGTCTGGAGGGCGGCGAGCAGTACTTC. Translation gives CASLEGGEQYF.

The chain is built from TRBV24-1 and TRBJ2-2; TRBD1 matches at 7 bases. The germline CDR1 and CDR2 sequences are KGHDR and SFDVKD. This CDR3 has 14 residues. Trimming at V came to 12 bases and at J to 4 bases, leaving 10 bases not matched to a gene. This CDR3 reads CASRQGVSTGELFF. The DNA for the CDR3 is TGTGCCTCGAGACAGGGTGTCTCCACCGGGGAGCTGTTTTTT.

The V and J genes are TRBV20-1 and TRBJ2-1; 8 positions match TRBD2. The CDR3 extends over 16 amino acids. Trimming cost V 7 bases and J 0 bases; bases outside gene matches: 11. The germline gives CDR1 DFQATT, CDR2 SNEGSKA (reference sequence). CDR3 DNA sequence: TGCAGTGTCCACCGAACCGGGACTAGCTCCTACAATGAGCAGTTCTTC. Its protein product is CSVHRTGTSSYNEQFF.

There are a few counts of this clonotype. This sequence joins TRBV7-9 and TRBJ1-6, with 7 bases identical to TRBD1. The germline V gene has CDR1 SEHNR and CDR2 FQNEAQ (reference sequence). The CDR3 sequence is 14 residues long. J lost 7 bases, V lost 6 bases, and 6 bases had no gene match. The CDR3, as DNA: TGTGCCAGCAGTAGAGGGGGCTGGAATTCACCCCTCCACTTT. Its protein product is CASSRGGWNSPLHF. Combining the CDR3 with reference TRBV7-9 and TRBJ1-6 gives the whole variable domain DTGVSQNPRHKITKRGQNVTFRCDPISEHNRLYWYRQTLGQGPEFLTYFQNEAQLEKSRLLSDRFSAERPKGSFSTLEIQRTEQGDSAMYLCASSRGGWNSPLHFGNGTRLTVT.

This sequence joins TRBV21-1 and TRBJ2-1; TRBD2, the D gene given by the table, was not confirmed from the DNA. TRBV21-1 is a recognized pseudogene. The CDR3 has 17 residues. The CDR3 coding sequence is TGTGCCAGGAGCGGACGTAGGGGACTAGCGTCCTACAATGAGCAGTTCTTC. Protein product: CARSGRRGLASYNEQFF.

This clonotype appeared a few times. This chain connects TRBV20-1 to TRBJ2-3; D ambiguous. Germline CDR1 and CDR2: DFQATT and SNEGSKA (reference sequence). The CDR3 totals 12 residues. V gave up 5 bases and J gave up 7 bases, with 13 bases separating them. CDR3 DNA: TGCAGTGCTCGTCGTGGAGCCTATACGCAGTATTTT. Its translation is CSARRGAYTQYF.

This clonotype showed up just a few times. The V gene is TRBV10-3, the J gene TRBJ2-3; 9 bases are a match to TRBD1. The CDR3 is 14 residues long. Germline-derived CDR1 and CDR2 are ENHRY and SYGVKD. With V trimmed by 7 bases and J by 0 bases, 2 bases remained unmatched. In DNA, the CDR3 is TGTGCCATCAAACAGGGGGCTAGCACAGATACGCAGTATTTT. Translated, it gives CAIKQGASTDTQYF.

This clonotype was detected only a few times. This sequence joins TRBV7-2 and TRBJ2-7; D perhaps matches TRBD2 (7 bases). V lost 0 bases, J lost 6 bases, and 15 bases lay in between. Per germline, CDR1 SGHTA and CDR2 FQGNSA. CDR3 length: 15 amino acids. The CDR3 is CASSLAGLRGGEQYF. The CDR3 DNA reads as TGTGCCAGCAGCTTAGCTGGCCTTAGGGGGGGCGAGCAGTACTTC.

This chain connects TRBV13 to TRBJ2-1, with TRBD2 identical over 9 bases. This CDR3 is built from 14 residues. Germline CDR1 is PRHDT and CDR2 is FYEKMQ (reference sequence). J gave up 7 bases and V 9 bases, and 10 bases lay outside the gene matches. The CDR3 DNA reads TGTGCCAGTACCCGGACTAGCGTTGGGAATGAGCAGTTCTTC. It yields the protein CASTRTSVGNEQFF.

About this clonotype: Relative to the germline gene, one junction end is altered; a read error may explain this. This sequence joins TRBV5-1 and TRBJ2-7; 8 bases map to TRBD2. The CDR3 totals 14 residues. Germline CDR1 is SGHRS and CDR2 is YFSETQ. The chain's CDR3 is CASSFTSGSYEQSF. The CDR3 nucleotides read TGCGCCAGCAGCTTTACTAGCGGCTCCTACGAGCAGTCCTTC.

There are a few counts of this clonotype. This chain uses TRBV28 with TRBJ2-5; 7 nucleotides agree with TRBD2. The CDR3 length is 15 residues. V trimming: 6 bases; J trimming: 11 bases; junction bases outside the gene matches: 18. Germline CDR1 is MDHEN and CDR2 is SYDVKM. The CDR3 nucleotides read TGTGCCAGCAGCCTCCCCGGGACTACCCTCAATGAGCAGTACTTC. It encodes CASSLPGTTLNEQYF.